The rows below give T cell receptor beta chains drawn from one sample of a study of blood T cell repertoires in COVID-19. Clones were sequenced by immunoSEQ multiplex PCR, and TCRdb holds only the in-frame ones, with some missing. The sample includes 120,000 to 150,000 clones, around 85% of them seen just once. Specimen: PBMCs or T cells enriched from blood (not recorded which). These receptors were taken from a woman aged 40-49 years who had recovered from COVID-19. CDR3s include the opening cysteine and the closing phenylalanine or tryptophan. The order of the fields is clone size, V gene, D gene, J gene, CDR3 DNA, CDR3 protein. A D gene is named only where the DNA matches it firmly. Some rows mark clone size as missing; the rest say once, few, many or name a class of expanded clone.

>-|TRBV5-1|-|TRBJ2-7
TGCGCCAGCAGCGGGCCGATATACGAGCAGTACTTC
CASSGPIYEQYF
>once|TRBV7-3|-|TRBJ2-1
TGTGCCAGCAGCTTCTCAGCGGACTACAATGAGCAGTTCTTC
CASSFSADYNEQFF
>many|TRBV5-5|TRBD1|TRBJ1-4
TGTGCCAGCAGCGGACAGGGGGCTGAAAAACTGTTTTTT
CASSGQGAEKLFF
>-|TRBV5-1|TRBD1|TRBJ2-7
TGCGCCAGCAGCTTTCTGGACGGGACAGGGATGGACGAGCAGTACTTC
CASSFLDGTGMDEQYF
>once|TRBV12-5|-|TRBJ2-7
TGTGCTAGTGGAACGGCAGGGGCGTACGAGCAGTACTTC
CASGTAGAYEQYF
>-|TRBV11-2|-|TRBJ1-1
TGTGCCAGCAGCTTAAAGGGGCTCGTCGAGACTGAAGCTTTCTTT
CASSLKGLVETEAFF
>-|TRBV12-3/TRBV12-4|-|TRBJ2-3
TGTGCCAGCAGCTCCCTAGGGGCAGATACGCAGTATTTT
CASSSLGADTQYF
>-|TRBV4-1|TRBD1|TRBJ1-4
TGCGCCAGCAGCCAATCTTCTCCGGGACAGGGTGGTGAAAAACTGTTTTTT
CASSQSSPGQGGEKLFF
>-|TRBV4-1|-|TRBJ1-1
TGCGCCAGCAGCCATGGAGGGAGCACCACTGAAGCTTTCTTT
CASSHGGSTTEAFF
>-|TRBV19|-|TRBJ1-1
TGTGCCAGTAGCCCTGACGGGGAGATCACTGAAGCTTTCTTT
CASSPDGEITEAFF
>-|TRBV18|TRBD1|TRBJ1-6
TGTGCCAGCTCACCGGAGACAGGGATTGTTTCACCCCTCCACTTT
CASSPETGIVSPLHF
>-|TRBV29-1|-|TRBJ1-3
TGCAGCGTTGTGCTGTTCAGGGCTGGAAACACCATATATTTT
CSVVLFRAGNTIYF
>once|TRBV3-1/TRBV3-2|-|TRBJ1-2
TGTGCCAGCAGCCAAGGTAGGACAGCTTGGCCCAATGGCTACACCTTC
CASSQGRTAWPNGYTF
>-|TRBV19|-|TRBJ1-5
TGTGCCAGTAGCCCTAGGGGGACACATAGCAATCAGCCCCAGCATTTT
CASSPRGTHSNQPQHF
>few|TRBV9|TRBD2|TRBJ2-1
TGTGCCAGCGGACTAGCGGGGGGGCTCAATGAGCAGTTCTTC
CASGLAGGLNEQFF
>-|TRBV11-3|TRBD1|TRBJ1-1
TGTGCCAGCAGCCCTACCCGGACAGGGGAAGCTTTCTTT
CASSPTRTGEAFF
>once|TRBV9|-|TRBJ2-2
TGTGCCAGCAGCGACAGGGTTGCCGGGGAGCTGTTTTTT
CASSDRVAGELFF
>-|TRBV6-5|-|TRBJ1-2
TGTGCCAGCGCCCGGGAGAGGAGTGGCTATGGCTACACCTTC
CASARERSGYGYTF
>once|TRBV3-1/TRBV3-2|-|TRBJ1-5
TGTGCCAGCAGCCAAGAAGGACCAGGGGTTGGCGTTGGTCAGCCCCAGCATTTT
CASSQEGPGVGVGQPQHF
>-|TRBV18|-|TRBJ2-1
TGTGCCAGCTCACCCCCCGGCACTATTGAGCAGTTCTTC
CASSPPGTIEQFF
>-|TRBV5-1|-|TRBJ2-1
TGCGCCAGCAGCTTGGCCCAGGGTCTGGTCGATGAGCAGTTCTTC
CASSLAQGLVDEQFF
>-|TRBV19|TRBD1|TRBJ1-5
TGTGCCAGTATAGACAGGGTGGGACAGCCCCAGCATTTT
CASIDRVGQPQHF
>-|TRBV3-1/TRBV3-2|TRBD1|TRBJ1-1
TGTGCCAGCAGCCAAGTCCTGGGGGTGGGACAGGGGACTTTTGAAGCTTTCTTT
CASSQVLGVGQGTFEAFF
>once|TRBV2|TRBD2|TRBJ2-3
TGTGCCAGCAGTGACCCCGGGACTAGCGGGAGAGGGGGCACAGATACGCAGTATTTT
CASSDPGTSGRGGTDTQYF
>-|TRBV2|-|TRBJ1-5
TGTGCCAGCAGCGGTACAGTTGTTAATCAGCCCCAGCATTTT
CASSGTVVNQPQHF
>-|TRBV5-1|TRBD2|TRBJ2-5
TGCGCCAGCAGCTCTAGCGGGGGTGAGACCCAGTACTTC
CASSSSGGETQYF
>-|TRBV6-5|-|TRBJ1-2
TGTGCCAGCACGCAGGGGTTCGACTATGGCTACACCTTC
CASTQGFDYGYTF
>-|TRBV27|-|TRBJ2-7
TGTGCCAGCAGTTTTGGGCCCGAGCAGTACTTC
CASSFGPEQYF
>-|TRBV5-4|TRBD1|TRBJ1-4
TGTGCCAGCAGCTTGAGACAGGGTGATGAAAAACTGTTTTTT
CASSLRQGDEKLFF
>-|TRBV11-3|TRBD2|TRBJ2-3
TGTGCCAGCAGCTTAGGTTGGCGGGAGACGGCAGATACGCAGTATTTT
CASSLGWRETADTQYF